The 27 T cell receptor beta chains given below trace back to one sample, sequenced in a study of T cells expressing NK-cell markers. Following a re-call of the 5' RACE reads, TCRdb has one entry per CDR3 protein and lacks DNA. The sample table includes a few hundred thousand distinct CDR3 sequences. The sequencing input was blood T cells: a sorted CD56 or NKG2C T cell subset, CD4+ or CD8+ T cells, or bulk PBMC T cells (not recorded which). The source of these receptors is a man between 18 and 69 years old in good health.

J is TRBJ2-3 and V is TRBV29-1; TCRdb's D call of TRBD2 is untestable without DNA. Germline V CDR1 and CDR2: SQVTM, ANQGSEA. The CDR3 length is 15 residues. The CDR3 loop is CSVDRLPERTDTQYF.

The rearrangement uses TRBV5-5 and TRBJ1-5; TCRdb's D call of TRBD1 is untestable without DNA. Looked up from germline, CDR1 is SGHKS and CDR2 is YYEKEE (reference sequence). CDR3 length equals 16 residues. The CDR3: CASSPNDQGVRRPQHF.

V and J are TRBV24-1 and TRBJ2-1; TCRdb outputs TRBD1, but without DNA this stays unchecked. Germline values: CDR1 KGHDR, CDR2 SFDVKD. The length of the CDR3 is 15 residues. CDR3 sequence: CATSASDRGFNEQFF.

V is TRBV19 and J is TRBJ1-6. Germline values: CDR1 LNHDA, CDR2 SQIVND (reference sequence). The CDR3 loop spans 13 amino acids. This CDR3 is CASSTQGSSPLHF.

J is TRBJ2-7 and V is TRBV4-2; there is no DNA to check the TCRdb D call of TRBD1. The length of the CDR3 is 15 residues. Germline CDR1 and CDR2: LGHNA and YNFKEQ. This CDR3 is CASSQVQGAIHEQYF.

The rearrangement joins TRBV5-1 to TRBJ2-7; TCRdb returns TRBD2, unconfirmable since there is no DNA. Looked up from germline, CDR1 is SGHRS and CDR2 is YFSETQ. This CDR3 has 15 amino acids. CDR3 region: CASSLGRGILVEQYF.

This chain connects TRBV14 to TRBJ2-7. The CDR3 has 13 residues. Germline CDR1 and CDR2: SGHDN and FVKESK. The CDR3 is CASSLLTSYEQYF.

The chain recombines TRBV20-1 with TRBJ1-5. There are 14 residues in the CDR3. The germline CDR1 and CDR2 sequences are DFQATT and SNEGSKA (reference sequence). CDR3 region: CSSRTAGYSQPQHF.

The chain is built from TRBV2 and TRBJ2-5; TCRdb outputs TRBD1, but without DNA this stays unchecked. The CDR3 extends over 15 amino acids. The germline gives CDR1 SNHLY, CDR2 FYNNEI. CDR3 residues: CASNLGQGPRETQYF.

This chain connects TRBV20-1 to TRBJ1-2; TCRdb selects TRBD1, and the lack of DNA leaves this call unchecked. CDR1 is DFQATT, CDR2 SNEGSKA, per germline (reference sequence). CDR3 length: 13 residues. The CDR3 here is CSAVTTGIYGYTF.

This chain uses TRBV20-1 with TRBJ1-2; without DNA, the TCRdb call of TRBD1 cannot be checked. The CDR3 length is 14 residues. Germline CDR1 is DFQATT and CDR2 is SNEGSKA (reference sequence). The CDR3 sequence is CSASVTGGDYGYTF.

CDR3 sequence reads: CASSLQGGGAYEQFF. The V call is TRBV7-6, the J call TRBJ2-1; no DNA is available, so the TRBD2 call from TCRdb remains unchecked. Germline loops: CDR1 SGHVS, CDR2 FNYEAQ. The CDR3 consists of 15 residues.

The V and J genes are TRBV7-2 and TRBJ2-7; the TRBD2 assignment by TCRdb is unverifiable without DNA. This CDR3 comprises 14 residues. CDR1 and CDR2 from the germline V gene are SGHTA and FQGNSA. CDR3 sequence reads: CASSKDRRRDEQYF.

V usage is TRBV20-1 and J usage is TRBJ2-1. The germline V gene encodes CDR1 DFQATT and CDR2 SNEGSKA (reference sequence). This CDR3 is 14 amino acids long. The CDR3: CSARWSRNDNEQFF.

The CDR3 protein is CASRPGQGVDTQYF. The V gene is TRBV2, the J gene TRBJ2-3; checking the TCRdb D call of TRBD1 is not possible without DNA. The CDR3 contains 14 residues. Germline V lookup: CDR1 SNHLY, CDR2 FYNNEI.

The chain combines TRBV10-2 with TRBJ1-5; TCRdb's D gene call, TRBD1, goes unchecked for lack of DNA. In germline, CDR1 is WSHSY, CDR2 SAAADI. This CDR3 has 14 amino acids. CDR3 amino acids: CASRGTGGNQPQHF.

This chain uses TRBV5-6 with TRBJ2-1; TCRdb's assignment of TRBD1 cannot be checked, as there is no DNA. The CDR3 length is 12 residues. The germline gives CDR1 SGHDT, CDR2 YYEEEE. CDR3 sequence reads: CASSTAGTGEFF.

V is TRBV27 and J is TRBJ1-2; the TCRdb D gene call, TRBD1, has no DNA to confirm it. CDR1 is MNHEY and CDR2 is SMNVEV in the germline V gene (reference sequence). The CDR3 contains 16 residues. The CDR3: CASSSRTGRAVYGYTF.

The rearrangement uses TRBV6-5 and TRBJ2-6; with no DNA, the TCRdb D assignment of TRBD1 cannot be verified. This CDR3 has 16 amino acids. In germline, CDR1 is MNHEY, CDR2 SVGAGI. This CDR3 is CASSFDRGFGANVLTF.

This sequence joins TRBV24-1 and TRBJ2-1; TCRdb's D gene call, TRBD1, goes unchecked for lack of DNA. The CDR3 is 16 amino acids. Germline V CDR1 and CDR2: KGHDR, SFDVKD. The CDR3 loop is CATSDLGAGGRNEQFF.

The genes are TRBV3-1 and TRBJ2-1; TCRdb selects TRBD2, and the lack of DNA leaves this call unchecked. The CDR3 has 16 residues. Per the germline V gene, CDR1 is LGHDT and CDR2 is YNNKEL (reference sequence). The CDR3 here is CASSHRRVAGSNEQFF.

This rearrangement joins TRBV20-1 to TRBJ2-7; no DNA is available, so the TRBD2 call from TCRdb remains unchecked. This CDR3 spans 14 amino acids. In germline, CDR1 is DFQATT, CDR2 SNEGSKA (reference sequence). The CDR3 sequence is CSARLAGGSYEQYF.

The chain links TRBV20-1 to TRBJ2-5; TCRdb's D call of TRBD2 is untestable without DNA. The length of the CDR3 is 13 residues. The germline V gene has CDR1 DFQATT and CDR2 SNEGSKA (reference sequence). CDR3 in amino acids: CSASTSPQETQYF.

The chain combines TRBV9 with TRBJ1-4. The V gene's germline CDR1 is SGDLS and CDR2 YYNGEE. The CDR3 has 14 residues. This CDR3 reads CASSVAGSNEKLFF.

The rearrangement joins TRBV7-2 to TRBJ1-1; TCRdb's assignment of TRBD1 cannot be checked, as there is no DNA. The CDR3 has 15 amino acids. Germline CDR1 SGHTA, CDR2 FQGNSA. The CDR3 is CASSLGRILNTEAFF.

The chain couples TRBV28 to TRBJ2-7. The CDR3 sequence is 16 residues long. Germline CDR1 reads MDHEN; CDR2 reads SYDVKM. The chain's CDR3 is CASSLVYSSLVAEQYF.

The V call is TRBV29-1, the J call TRBJ1-4; TCRdb calls TRBD1, which cannot be checked without DNA. The CDR3 length is 12 residues. CDR1 is SQVTM and CDR2 is ANQGSEA in the germline V gene. The CDR3 is CSVWDPGEKLFF.